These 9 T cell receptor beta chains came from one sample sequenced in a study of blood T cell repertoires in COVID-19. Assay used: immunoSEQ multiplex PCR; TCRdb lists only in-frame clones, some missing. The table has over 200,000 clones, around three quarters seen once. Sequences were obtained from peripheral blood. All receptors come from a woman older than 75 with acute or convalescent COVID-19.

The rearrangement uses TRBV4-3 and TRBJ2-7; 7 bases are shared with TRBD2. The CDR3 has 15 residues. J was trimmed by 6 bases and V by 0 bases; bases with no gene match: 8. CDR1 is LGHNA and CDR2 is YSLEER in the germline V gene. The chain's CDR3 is CASSQETGREGEQYF. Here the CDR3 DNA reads TGCGCCAGCAGCCAAGAGACGGGCAGGGAGGGCGAGCAGTACTTC.

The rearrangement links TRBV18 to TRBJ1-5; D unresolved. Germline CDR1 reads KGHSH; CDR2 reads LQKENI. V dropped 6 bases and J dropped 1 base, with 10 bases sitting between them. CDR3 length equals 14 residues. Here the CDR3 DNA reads TGTGCCAGCTCGACAACTGGAAGCAATCAGCCCCAGCATTTT. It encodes CASSTTGSNQPQHF.

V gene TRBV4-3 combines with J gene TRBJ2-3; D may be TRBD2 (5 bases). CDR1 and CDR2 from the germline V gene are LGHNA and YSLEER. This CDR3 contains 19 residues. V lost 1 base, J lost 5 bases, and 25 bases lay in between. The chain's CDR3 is CASSQADGPGSGMGDTQYF. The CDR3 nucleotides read TGCGCCAGCAGCCAAGCGGATGGGCCGGGGAGCGGCATGGGAGATACGCAGTATTTT.

The CDR3 DNA reads TGTGCCAGCAGTTACTCCGGGGGGAAGAGCGGAAACACCATATATTTT. This translates into CASSYSGGKSGNTIYF. This sequence joins TRBV6-2 or TRBV6-3 and TRBJ1-3, with D perhaps TRBD1 (5 bases). Deletions cut 0 bases from V and 4 bases from J, with 13 bases between. This CDR3 contains 16 residues. Germline CDR1 MNHEY, CDR2 SVGEGT.

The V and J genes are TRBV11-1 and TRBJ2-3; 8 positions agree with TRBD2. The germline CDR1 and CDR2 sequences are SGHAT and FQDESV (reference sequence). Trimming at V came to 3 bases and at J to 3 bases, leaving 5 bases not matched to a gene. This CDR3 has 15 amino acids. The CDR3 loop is CASSFGGARTDTQYF. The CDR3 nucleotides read TGTGCCAGCAGCTTCGGGGGGGCGCGGACAGATACGCAGTATTTT.

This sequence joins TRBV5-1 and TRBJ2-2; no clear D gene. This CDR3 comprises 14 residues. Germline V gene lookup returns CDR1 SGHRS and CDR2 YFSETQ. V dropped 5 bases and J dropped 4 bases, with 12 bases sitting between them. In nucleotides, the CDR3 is TGCGCCAGCAGGGAAAGTTCGGGCACCGGGGAGCTGTTTTTT. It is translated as CASRESSGTGELFF.

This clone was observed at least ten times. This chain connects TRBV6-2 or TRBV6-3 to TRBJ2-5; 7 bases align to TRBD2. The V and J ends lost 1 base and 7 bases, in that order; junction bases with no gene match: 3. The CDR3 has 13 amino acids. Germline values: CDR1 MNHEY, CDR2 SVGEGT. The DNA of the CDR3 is TGTGCCAGCAGTTACTTGCCGGGGGGGACCCAGTACTTC. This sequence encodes CASSYLPGGTQYF.

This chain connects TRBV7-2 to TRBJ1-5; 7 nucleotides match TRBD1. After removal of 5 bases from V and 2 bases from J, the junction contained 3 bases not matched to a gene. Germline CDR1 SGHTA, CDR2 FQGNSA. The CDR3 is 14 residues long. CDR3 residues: CASSVDRGNQPQHF. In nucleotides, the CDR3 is TGTGCCAGCAGCGTCGACAGGGGCAATCAGCCCCAGCATTTT.

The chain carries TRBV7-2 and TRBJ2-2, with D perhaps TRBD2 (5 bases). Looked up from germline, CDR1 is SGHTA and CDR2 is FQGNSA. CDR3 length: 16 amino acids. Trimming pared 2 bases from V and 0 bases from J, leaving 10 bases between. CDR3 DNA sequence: TGTGCCAGCAGCTTAATCTCGGGGACGAACACCGGGGAGCTGTTTTTT. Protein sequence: CASSLISGTNTGELFF.